This entry describes one T cell receptor (beta chain). TCRdb's copy holds only in-frame clones and misses some; the assay was immunoSEQ multiplex PCR. Among tens of thousands of clones listed, about 92% were seen once. This CDR3 region has 15 residues. Germline V gives CDR1 SGDLS, CDR2 YYNGEE. V was shortened by 3 bases and J by 5 bases, with 17 bases between the two germline ends. The data were taken from a study of control samples from healthy donors and cancer patients. This TCR derives from a man in his forties with colorectal cancer. The rearrangement links TRBV9 to TRBJ1-1; D unresolved. The sequencing sample was made of PBMCs. CDR3 DNA sequence: TGTGCCAGCAGCGCAAACCCCACGGGCAGTACTGAAGCTTTCTTT. This translates into CASSANPTGSTEAFF.